This T cell receptor (beta chain) was captured in a study of blood T cell repertoires in COVID-19. Overall study context: From T cells, B-cell-depleted T cells, or PBMCs came the material, which was cDNA or gDNA.

The CDR3 runs 14 residues. Germline V gives CDR1 LGHDT, CDR2 YNNKEL (reference sequence). With 3 bases removed from V and 2 bases from J, the gap between germline ends came to 8 bases. Source study methods: Researchers report that nucleated cell counts were estimated from reference gene primer amplification. The data were produced by immunoSEQ multiplex PCR, yet TCRdb's version contains in-frame clones alone and is incomplete. Clone size and V and J calls were adopted from that table, with D and trimming inferred from the DNA. Seen here are about 210,000 clones, approximately 87% observed once, and the top ten hold around 0.76%.

V and J are TRBV3-1 (or the pseudogene TRBV3-2) and TRBJ1-3; no reliable D call. The clonotype was recovered from a woman between 65 and 79 years old with acute or convalescent COVID-19. The sequencing input was peripheral blood. This CDR3 reads CASSQSITGNTIYF. The CDR3 region has the DNA TGTGCCAGCAGCCAGAGTATTACTGGAAACACCATATATTTT.